Sequencing of this TCR beta chain was carried out in a study of PD-1 blockade in classical Hodgkin lymphoma. Worth noting for this clone: Its matching antigen is unknown.

The CDR3 has 16 residues. Germline V gene lookup returns CDR1 MNHEY and CDR2 SVGAGI. Trimming pared 2 bases from V and 3 bases from J, leaving 11 bases between. Autologous stem cell transplantation was followed by relapse in every patient, and brentuximab vedotin exposure varied. Complete response, partial response or progressive disease were the best responses. Profiling relied on immunoSEQ multiplex PCR, and the TCRdb table lists in-frame clones only, not all of them. The repertoire holds approximately 100,000 clones, with about 89% as singletons. Study conclusions and caveats: Whoever responded completely had baseline diversity much like that seen in newly diagnosed patients. Newly diagnosed patients reportedly trailed healthy donors in baseline TCR diversity.

The V gene is TRBV6-5, the J gene TRBJ1-6; TRBD1 might be the D (5 bases). The receptor comes from a human donor with classical Hodgkin lymphoma. The sample consisted of peripheral blood mononuclear cells (PBMCs), taken before the second cycle of nivolumab. The CDR3 DNA reads as TGTGCCAGCAGTTACCAGGGAAGGAACTATAATTCACCCCTCCACTTT. Translating gives CASSYQGRNYNSPLHF.